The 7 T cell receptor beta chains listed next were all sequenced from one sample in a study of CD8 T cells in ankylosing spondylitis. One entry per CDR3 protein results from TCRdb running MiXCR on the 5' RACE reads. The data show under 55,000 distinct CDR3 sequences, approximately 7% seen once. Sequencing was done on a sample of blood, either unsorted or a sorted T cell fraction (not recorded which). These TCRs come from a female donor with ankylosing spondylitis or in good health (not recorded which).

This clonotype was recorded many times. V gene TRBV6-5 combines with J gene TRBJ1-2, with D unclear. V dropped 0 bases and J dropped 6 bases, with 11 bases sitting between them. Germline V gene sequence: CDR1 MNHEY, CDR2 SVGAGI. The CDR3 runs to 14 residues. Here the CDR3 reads CASSYSTGKDGYTF. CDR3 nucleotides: TGTGCCAGCAGTTACTCGACGGGGAAGGATGGCTACACCTTC.

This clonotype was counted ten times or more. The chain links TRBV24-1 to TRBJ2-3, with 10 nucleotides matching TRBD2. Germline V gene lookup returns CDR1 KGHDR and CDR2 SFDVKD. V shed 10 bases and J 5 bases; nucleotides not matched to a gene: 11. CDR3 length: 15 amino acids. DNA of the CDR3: TGTGCCACGAGAAGCGGGGGGGCCGTTGGAGATACGCAGTATTTT. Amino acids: CATRSGGAVGDTQYF.

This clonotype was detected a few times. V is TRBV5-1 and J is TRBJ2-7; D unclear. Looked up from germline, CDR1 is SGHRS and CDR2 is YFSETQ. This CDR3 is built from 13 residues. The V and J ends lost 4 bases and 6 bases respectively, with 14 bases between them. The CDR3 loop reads CASSPMVSAEQYV. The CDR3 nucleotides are TGCGCCAGCAGCCCAATGGTCAGTGCCGAGCAGTACGTC.

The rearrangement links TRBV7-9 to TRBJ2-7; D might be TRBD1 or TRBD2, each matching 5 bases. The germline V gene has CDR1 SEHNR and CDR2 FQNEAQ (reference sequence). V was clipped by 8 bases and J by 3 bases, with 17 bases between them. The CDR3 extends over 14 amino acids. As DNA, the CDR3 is TGTGCCAGCTTGAGGGACGGGGCGGGCTACGAGCAGTACTTC. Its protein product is CASLRDGAGYEQYF. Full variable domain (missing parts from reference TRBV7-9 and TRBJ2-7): DTGVSQNPRHKITKRGQNVTFRCDPISEHNRLYWYRQTLGQGPEFLTYFQNEAQLEKSRLLSDRFSAERPKGSFSTLEIQRTEQGDSAMYLCASLRDGAGYEQYFGPGTRLTVT.

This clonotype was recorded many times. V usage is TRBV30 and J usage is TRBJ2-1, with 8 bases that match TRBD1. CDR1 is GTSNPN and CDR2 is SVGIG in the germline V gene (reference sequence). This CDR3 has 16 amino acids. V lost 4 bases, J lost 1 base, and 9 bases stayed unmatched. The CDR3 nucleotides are TGTGCCTGGACCTCGAGACAGGGGTTATCCTACAATGAGCAGTTCTTC. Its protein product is CAWTSRQGLSYNEQFF.

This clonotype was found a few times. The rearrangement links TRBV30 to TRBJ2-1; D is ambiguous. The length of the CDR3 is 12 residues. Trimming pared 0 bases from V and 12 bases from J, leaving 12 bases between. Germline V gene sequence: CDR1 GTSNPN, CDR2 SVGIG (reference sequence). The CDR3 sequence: CAWSVTGSGQFF. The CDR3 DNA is TGTGCCTGGAGTGTAACTGGATCCGGGCAGTTCTTC. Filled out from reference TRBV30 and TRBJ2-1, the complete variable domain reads SQTIHQWPATLVQPVGSPLSLECTVEGTSNPNLYWYRQAAGRGLQLLFYSVGIGQISSEVPQNLSASRPQDRQFILSSKKLLLSDSGFYLCAWSVTGSGQFFGPGTRLTVL.

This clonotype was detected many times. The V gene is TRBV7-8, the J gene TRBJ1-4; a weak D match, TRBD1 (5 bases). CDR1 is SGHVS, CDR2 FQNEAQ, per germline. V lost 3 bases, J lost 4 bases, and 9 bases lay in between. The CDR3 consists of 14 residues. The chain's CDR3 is CASSFWGSNEKLFF. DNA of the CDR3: TGTGCCAGCAGCTTCTGGGGGAGTAATGAAAAACTGTTTTTT. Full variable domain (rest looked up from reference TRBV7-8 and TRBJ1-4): GAGVSQSPRYKVAKRGQDVALRCDPISGHVSLFWYQQALGQGPEFLTYFQNEAQLDKSGLPSDRFFAERPEGSVSTLKIQRTQQEDSAVYLCASSFWGSNEKLFFGSGTQLSVL.